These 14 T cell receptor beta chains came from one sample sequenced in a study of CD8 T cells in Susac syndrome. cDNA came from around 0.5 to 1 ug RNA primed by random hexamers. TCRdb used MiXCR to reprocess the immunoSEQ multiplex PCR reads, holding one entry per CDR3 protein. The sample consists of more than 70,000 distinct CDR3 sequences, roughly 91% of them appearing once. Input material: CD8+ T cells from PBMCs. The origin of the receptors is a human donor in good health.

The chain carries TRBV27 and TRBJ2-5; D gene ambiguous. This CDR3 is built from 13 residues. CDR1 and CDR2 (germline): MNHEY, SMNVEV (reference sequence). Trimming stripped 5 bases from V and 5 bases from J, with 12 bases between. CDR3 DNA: TGTGCCAGCAGTCCCAGTAACTATGAGACCCAGTACTTC. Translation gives CASSPSNYETQYF.

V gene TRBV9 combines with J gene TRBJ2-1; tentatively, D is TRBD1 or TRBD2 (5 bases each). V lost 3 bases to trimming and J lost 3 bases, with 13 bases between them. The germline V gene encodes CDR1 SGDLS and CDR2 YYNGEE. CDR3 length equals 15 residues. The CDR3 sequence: CASSGAGTIYNEQFF. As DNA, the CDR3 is TGTGCCAGCAGCGGGGCCGGGACGATCTACAATGAGCAGTTCTTC.

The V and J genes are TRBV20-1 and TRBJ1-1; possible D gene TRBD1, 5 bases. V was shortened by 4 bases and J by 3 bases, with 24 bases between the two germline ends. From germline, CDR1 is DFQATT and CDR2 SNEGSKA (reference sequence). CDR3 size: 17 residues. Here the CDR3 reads CSAMTPGRALVYTEAFF. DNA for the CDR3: TGCAGTGCTATGACCCCCGGCAGGGCATTAGTGTACACTGAAGCTTTCTTT.

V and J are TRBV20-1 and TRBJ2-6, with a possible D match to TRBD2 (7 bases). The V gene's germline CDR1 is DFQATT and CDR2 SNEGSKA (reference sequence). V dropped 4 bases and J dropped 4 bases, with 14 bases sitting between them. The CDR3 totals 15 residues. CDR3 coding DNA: TGCAGTGCTATCGGGGGGCGCTCCGGGGCCAACGTCCTGACTTTC. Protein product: CSAIGGRSGANVLTF.

CDR3 in amino acids: CASSINVNTEAFF. The CDR3 DNA follows: TGTGCCAGTAGTATTAACGTGAACACTGAAGCTTTCTTT. The chain has TRBV19 and TRBJ1-1, with D unclear. Trimming left V 3 bases short and J 0 bases short, with 5 bases between. The CDR3 totals 13 residues. Germline V gene sequence: CDR1 LNHDA, CDR2 SQIVND (reference sequence).

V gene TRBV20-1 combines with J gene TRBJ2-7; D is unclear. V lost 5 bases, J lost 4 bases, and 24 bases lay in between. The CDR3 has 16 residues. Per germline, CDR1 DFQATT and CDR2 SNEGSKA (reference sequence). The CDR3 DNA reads TGCAGTGCTGGGTCTCCGGGCATGACCAAATGGTACGAGCAGTACTTC. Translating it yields CSAGSPGMTKWYEQYF.

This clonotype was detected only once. The CDR3 loop reads CASSPPSGGTDTQYF. CDR3 nucleotides: TGTGCCAGCAGCCCCCCTAGCGGGGGTACAGATACGCAGTATTTT. This sequence joins TRBV13 and TRBJ2-3; TRBD2 matches 10 bases. Looked up from germline, CDR1 is PRHDT and CDR2 is FYEKMQ (reference sequence). CDR3 length: 15 amino acids. J lost 3 bases, V lost 5 bases, and 5 bases had no gene match.

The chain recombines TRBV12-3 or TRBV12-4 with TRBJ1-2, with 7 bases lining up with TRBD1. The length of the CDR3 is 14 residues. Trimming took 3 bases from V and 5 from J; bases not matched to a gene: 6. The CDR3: CASSFDRVGYGYTF. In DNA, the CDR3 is TGTGCCAGCAGTTTCGACAGGGTTGGGTATGGCTACACCTTC.

CDR3 DNA: TGCAGTGCTAGAGCCCCCACAGGCGTCCTGTTATCTGGCACAGATACGCAGTATTTT. Its translation is CSARAPTGVLLSGTDTQYF. The J gene is TRBJ2-3, the V gene TRBV20-1; TRBD1 is a possible D gene (5 bases). This CDR3 has 19 amino acids. The germline V gene has CDR1 DFQATT and CDR2 SNEGSKA (reference sequence). V lost 1 base and J 1 base, leaving 24 bases between the germline ends.

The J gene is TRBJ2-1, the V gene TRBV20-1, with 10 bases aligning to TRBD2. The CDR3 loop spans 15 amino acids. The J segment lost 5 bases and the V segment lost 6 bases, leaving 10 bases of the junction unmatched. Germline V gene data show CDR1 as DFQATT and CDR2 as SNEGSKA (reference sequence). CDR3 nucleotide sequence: TGCAGTGCCAGGGGTTTAGCGGGGGGTCACAATGAGCAGTTCTTC. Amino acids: CSARGLAGGHNEQFF.

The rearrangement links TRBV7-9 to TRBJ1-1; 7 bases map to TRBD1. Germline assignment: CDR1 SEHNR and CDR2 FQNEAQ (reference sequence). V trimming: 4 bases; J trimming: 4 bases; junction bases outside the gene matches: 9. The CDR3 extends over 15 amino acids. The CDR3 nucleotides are TGTGCCAGCAGCTCCCAAAGAGCAGGGGGCACTGAAGCTTTCTTT. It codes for CASSSQRAGGTEAFF. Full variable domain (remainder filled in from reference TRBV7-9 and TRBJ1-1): DTGVSQNPRHKITKRGQNVTFRCDPISEHNRLYWYRQTLGQGPEFLTYFQNEAQLEKSRLLSDRFSAERPKGSFSTLEIQRTEQGDSAMYLCASSSQRAGGTEAFFGQGTRLTVV.

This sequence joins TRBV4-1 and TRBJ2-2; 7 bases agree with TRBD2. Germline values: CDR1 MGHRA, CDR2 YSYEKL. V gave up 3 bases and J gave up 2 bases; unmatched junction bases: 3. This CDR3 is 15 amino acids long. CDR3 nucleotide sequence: TGCGCCAGCAGCCACCCGACTAGCAACACCGGGGAGCTGTTTTTT. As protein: CASSHPTSNTGELFF.

This CDR3 is CASSLGIGGQPQHF. In DNA, the CDR3 is TGTGCCAGCAGCTTGGGGATTGGGGGCCAGCCCCAGCATTTT. The chain has TRBV5-6 and TRBJ1-5; a possible D gene is TRBD1 (6 bases). The CDR3 length is 14 residues. Trimming shortened V by 0 bases and J by 7 bases, and 11 bases separated the two germline ends. Germline CDR1 is SGHDT and CDR2 is YYEEEE.

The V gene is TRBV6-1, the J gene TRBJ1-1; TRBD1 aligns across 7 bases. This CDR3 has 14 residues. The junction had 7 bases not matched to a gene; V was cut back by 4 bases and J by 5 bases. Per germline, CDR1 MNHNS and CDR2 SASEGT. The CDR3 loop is CASSGTGEWTEAFF. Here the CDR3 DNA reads TGTGCCAGCAGTGGGACAGGAGAGTGGACTGAAGCTTTCTTT.